Listed below are T cell receptor beta chains from one sample, sequenced in a study of blood T cell repertoires in COVID-19. Sequencing used immunoSEQ multiplex PCR; TCRdb keeps in-frame clones, though not all of them. The sample yields 350,000 to 400,000 clones, roughly 90% seen once. Material: peripheral blood. The receptors were sampled from a woman in her twenties or thirties with COVID-19, enrolled during active disease. CDR3s include the opening cysteine and the closing phenylalanine or tryptophan. The D gene is left open where the match is weak. Only some rows state a clone size, as once, few, many or a class for expanded clones.

len,d_gene,abundance,j_gene,v_gene,CDR3aa,CDR3nt
14,NA,NA,TRBJ2-7,TRBV11-1,CASSPSDRGYEQYF,TGTGCCAGCAGCCCTAGCGACCGGGGTTACGAGCAGTACTTC
16,TRBD2,NA,TRBJ2-3,TRBV19,CASSMGLAGGTDTQYF,TGTGCCAGTAGTATGGGACTAGCGGGAGGCACAGATACGCAGTATTTT
14,TRBD1,NA,TRBJ1-5,TRBV28,CASRPTGRRQPQHF,TGTGCCAGCAGACCGACAGGGCGTCGGCAGCCCCAGCATTTT
11,NA,NA,TRBJ1-2,TRBV29-1,CSVASNYGYTF,TGCAGCGTTGCCTCCAACTATGGCTACACCTTC
15,TRBD1,NA,TRBJ1-3,TRBV7-9,CASSSGQHSGNTIYF,TGTGCCAGCAGCTCGGGACAGCACTCTGGAAACACCATATATTTT
15,NA,NA,TRBJ1-2,TRBV6-1,CASSEAGAGVYGYTF,TGTGCCAGCAGTGAAGCGGGAGCCGGTGTCTATGGCTACACCTTC
17,TRBD1,NA,TRBJ2-3,TRBV4-1,CASSQGPGQSTRDTQYF,TGCGCCAGCAGCCAAGGGCCGGGACAGTCAACGAGGGATACGCAGTATTTT
16,TRBD2,NA,TRBJ2-1,TRBV11-3,CASSAALAGGHGEQFF,TGTGCCAGCAGCGCGGCGCTAGCGGGGGGGCACGGTGAGCAGTTCTTC
18,TRBD2,NA,TRBJ2-3,TRBV6-2/TRBV6-3,CASSYLLAGGQGTDTQYF,TGTGCCAGCAGTTATCTCCTAGCGGGAGGGCAAGGAACAGATACGCAGTATTTT
14,NA,NA,TRBJ1-2,TRBV18,CASSPTDGLNGYTF,TGTGCCAGCTCACCGACGGACGGACTTAACGGCTACACCTTC
15,NA,few,TRBJ2-7,TRBV28,CASRTAGDPPYEQYF,TGTGCCAGCAGAACAGCAGGGGATCCCCCCTACGAGCAGTACTTC
13,NA,NA,TRBJ2-7,TRBV7-9,CASSPRGAYEQYF,TGTGCCAGCAGCCCCCGGGGGGCATACGAGCAGTACTTC
16,TRBD1,NA,TRBJ1-3,TRBV11-2,CASSSRQGGSGNTIYF,TGTGCCAGCAGTTCCCGACAGGGAGGTTCCGGAAACACCATATATTTT
16,TRBD1,once,TRBJ1-4,TRBV7-9,CASRSSWTGGSEKLFF,TGTGCCAGCAGGTCTAGTTGGACAGGGGGATCGGAAAAACTGTTTTTT
12,NA,NA,TRBJ1-1,TRBV9,CASSRGGTEAFF,TGTGCCAGCAGCAGGGGGGGCACTGAAGCTTTCTTT
14,NA,NA,TRBJ2-5,TRBV5-5,CASSLIEGGETQYF,TGTGCCAGCAGCTTGATTGAGGGTGGGGAGACCCAGTACTTC
15,NA,NA,TRBJ1-2,TRBV27,CASSWGGDGLYGYTF,TGTGCCAGCAGTTGGGGAGGGGACGGCCTGTATGGCTACACCTTC
13,TRBD1,NA,TRBJ1-1,TRBV6-5,CASSLRQGGEAFF,TGTGCCAGCAGCCTACGACAGGGGGGTGAAGCTTTCTTT
15,NA,NA,TRBJ1-4,TRBV4-3,CASSTMLREREKLFF,TGCGCCAGCAGCACTATGCTCCGGGAGCGAGAAAAACTGTTTTTT
17,TRBD1,NA,TRBJ2-3,TRBV4-3,CASSQEAYLTGTDTQYF,TGCGCCAGCAGCCAAGAGGCTTACCTGACAGGGACAGATACGCAGTATTTT
14,NA,NA,TRBJ2-2,TRBV6-2/TRBV6-3,CASSPLLNTGELFF,TGTGCCAGCAGTCCCCTCCTTAACACCGGGGAGCTGTTTTTT
13,NA,NA,TRBJ1-1,TRBV5-8,CASSRGEGREAFF,TGTGCCAGCAGCCGGGGAGAAGGGCGTGAAGCTTTCTTT
15,NA,NA,TRBJ1-5,TRBV7-8,CASSPGGFSNQPQHF,TGTGCCAGCAGCCCAGGTGGTTTTAGCAATCAGCCCCAGCATTTT
14,TRBD1,NA,TRBJ1-1,TRBV23-1,CASTQGQGSTEAFF,TGCGCCAGTACCCAGGGACAGGGAAGCACTGAAGCTTTCTTT
17,TRBD1,NA,TRBJ1-1,TRBV29-1,CSVSASGGEGMNTEAFF,TGCAGCGTTTCAGCGTCAGGGGGCGAGGGAATGAACACTGAAGCTTTCTTT
15,TRBD1,NA,TRBJ2-2,TRBV9,CASSARGQGIGELFF,TGTGCCAGCAGCGCCCGGGGACAGGGTATCGGGGAGCTGTTTTTT
14,TRBD1,NA,TRBJ1-5,TRBV7-9,CASSPGGMGQPQHF,TGTGCCAGCAGTCCAGGGGGCATGGGTCAGCCCCAGCATTTT
17,NA,NA,TRBJ1-4,TRBV11-2,CASSLEGSGLTNEKLFF,TGTGCCAGCAGCTTAGAGGGCTCAGGGCTAACTAATGAAAAACTGTTTTTT
13,NA,NA,TRBJ1-1,TRBV6-2/TRBV6-3,CASSDRQRAEAFF,TGTGCCAGCAGTGACAGACAAAGGGCTGAAGCTTTCTTT
14,TRBD2,NA,TRBJ2-3,TRBV18,CASSPPTSGNTQYF,TGTGCCAGCTCACCACCGACTAGCGGGAATACGCAGTATTTT
14,NA,NA,TRBJ1-5,TRBV6-5,CASSRDWRNQPQHF,TGTGCCAGCAGCCGGGACTGGCGCAATCAGCCCCAGCATTTT
14,NA,NA,TRBJ2-3,TRBV5-5,CASSFTSPSDTQYF,TGTGCCAGCAGCTTCACTAGCCCCTCAGATACGCAGTATTTT
18,NA,once,TRBJ2-5,TRBV6-2/TRBV6-3,CASSYSYLGGTQQETQYF,TGTGCCAGCAGTTACTCGTATCTTGGCGGAACCCAGCAAGAGACCCAGTACTTC
14,NA,NA,TRBJ1-5,TRBV28,CASRQGVWAQPQHF,TGTGCCAGCAGACAGGGAGTTTGGGCTCAGCCCCAGCATTTT
12,TRBD2,NA,TRBJ2-5,TRBV12-3/TRBV12-4,CASSPGGETQYF,TGTGCCAGCAGTCCGGGGGGGGAGACCCAGTACTTC
17,NA,few,TRBJ2-2,TRBV21-1,CASTTGTSGTNTGELFF,TGTGCCAGCACCACCGGGACTAGCGGAACCAACACCGGGGAGCTGTTTTTT
14,NA,NA,TRBJ2-3,TRBV7-2,CASSLRQGSDTQYF,TGTGCCAGCAGCTTAAGGCAGGGGTCAGATACGCAGTATTTT
13,TRBD1,NA,TRBJ1-2,TRBV18,CASSLTGDGGYTF,TGTGCCAGCTCACTTACAGGGGACGGTGGCTACACCTTC
14,NA,NA,TRBJ1-4,TRBV19,CASSSRGSDEKLFF,TGTGCCAGTAGTTCCCGAGGGAGCGATGAAAAACTGTTTTTT
15,NA,NA,TRBJ2-2,TRBV9,CASSAQGVGTGELFF,TGTGCCAGCAGCGCCCAAGGGGTGGGGACCGGGGAGCTGTTTTTT
15,NA,once,TRBJ2-2,TRBV10-2,CASSGWGQGTGELFF,TGCGCCAGCAGTGGATGGGGACAAGGCACCGGGGAGCTGTTTTTT
15,TRBD2,NA,TRBJ2-3,TRBV10-3,CAISAAGGPGDTQYF,TGTGCCATCAGTGCAGCGGGGGGGCCGGGAGATACGCAGTATTTT
12,NA,NA,TRBJ2-3,TRBV24-1,CATSGSTDTQYF,TGTGCCACCTCAGGGAGCACAGATACGCAGTATTTT
14,NA,NA,TRBJ2-1,TRBV27,CASSGGAGYNEQFF,TGTGCCAGCAGTGGCGGGGCTGGCTACAATGAGCAGTTCTTC
15,NA,few,TRBJ2-3,TRBV6-4,CASSPGGGTTDTQYF,TGTGCCAGCAGTCCTGGGGGCGGAACTACAGATACGCAGTATTTT
16,TRBD1,NA,TRBJ1-2,TRBV27,CASSSIRSGQGDGYTF,TGTGCCAGCAGTAGCATAAGGTCGGGACAGGGAGATGGCTACACCTTC
16,NA,NA,TRBJ2-5,TRBV5-1,CASSLDRSGQFETQYF,TGCGCCAGCAGCTTGGATAGGTCAGGGCAGTTCGAGACCCAGTACTTC
15,NA,NA,TRBJ1-2,TRBV19,CASSIGTVTNYGYTF,TGTGCCAGTAGTATAGGGACAGTTACTAACTATGGCTACACCTTC
13,NA,NA,TRBJ1-4,TRBV7-9,CASSRVTNEKLFF,TGTGCCAGCAGCCGTGTTACTAATGAAAAACTGTTTTTT
12,NA,NA,TRBJ1-2,TRBV4-1,CASSQADYGYTF,TGCGCCAGCAGCCAAGCTGACTATGGCTACACCTTC
14,TRBD1,NA,TRBJ1-5,TRBV19,CASRQGYSNQPQHF,TGTGCCAGTCGACAGGGGTATAGCAATCAGCCCCAGCATTTT
17,TRBD1,NA,TRBJ2-3,TRBV4-3,CASSRRARDREADTQYF,TGCGCCAGCAGCCGACGAGCCCGGGACAGGGAAGCAGATACGCAGTATTTT
13,NA,NA,TRBJ1-6,TRBV25-1,CASSVTGFSPLHF,TGTGCCAGCAGTGTTACAGGGTTTTCACCCCTCCACTTT
12,NA,NA,TRBJ1-3,TRBV28,CASIGRRDTIYF,TGTGCCAGCATAGGTAGGCGGGACACCATATATTTT
18,NA,NA,TRBJ2-1,TRBV28,CASSWQINTRSSYNEQFF,TGTGCCAGCAGTTGGCAAATAAACACGCGGAGCTCCTACAATGAGCAGTTCTTC